This T cell receptor beta chain emerged from a study of identical twins. General observations from the study: Monozygotic twin pairs showed more out-of-frame TCR alpha sharing than models estimated. While abundant cord blood beta clonotypes carried fewer insertions, memory repertoires showed no such pattern.

This clonotype has more than one count but fewer than ten. Its target is unknown. MiXCR, applied by TCRdb to the 5' RACE reads, yields one record per CDR3 protein. The sample includes 450,000 or so distinct CDR3 sequences, 20% to 25% of them seen just once. The CDR3 is 14 residues long. Trimming pared 6 bases from V and 6 bases from J, leaving 18 bases between. Germline V gives CDR1 SGHTA, CDR2 FQGNSA. These data were also reused for a study on T cells expressing NK-cell markers. That study adds: HCMV seropositivity characterized most of the eight sequenced donors, and seronegativity one. The study found dominant NKG2C+ clonotypes at about 1.0-8% of CD8+ T cells in about six donors.

This chain links TRBV7-2 with TRBJ2-7; a possible D gene is TRBD2 (6 bases). The sample was CD4+ T cells sorted from blood. This TCR came from a woman between 18 and 29 years old in good health. The CDR3 protein is CASSSSGYQSEQYF. Written as DNA, the CDR3 is TGTGCCAGCAGTTCCAGCGGGTACCAGAGCGAGCAGTACTTC.